This entry lists 18 T cell receptor beta chains sequenced from one sample in a study of early T cells in non-severe SARS-CoV-2 infection. MiXCR, applied by TCRdb to the 5' RACE reads, yields one record per CDR3 protein. The repertoire has tens of thousands of distinct CDR3 sequences, over 11% of them found once; the top ten carry roughly 3%. Sequences were obtained from whole blood. The receptors come from an adult who was a healthcare worker with PCR-confirmed SARS-CoV-2 infection or an uninfected control (not recorded which).

CDR3 DNA: TGTGCCATCAGTGAGTTGCCAGTCCGGGAGACCCAGTACTTC. Its translation: CAISELPVRETQYF. The chain uses TRBV10-3 and TRBJ2-5; D not certain. V was pared by 1 base and J by 5 bases, with 11 bases between. The CDR3 has 14 residues. The germline gives CDR1 ENHRY, CDR2 SYGVKD.

This clonotype was seen ten or more times. This chain uses TRBV2 with TRBJ1-5, with D unresolved. Trimming pared 3 bases from V and 4 bases from J, leaving 10 bases between. The CDR3 length is 14 residues. Germline CDR1 and CDR2: SNHLY and FYNNEI. The CDR3: CASSEGVGNQPQHF. The CDR3 DNA reads as TGTGCCAGCAGTGAGGGTGTCGGTAATCAGCCCCAGCATTTT.

The rearrangement uses TRBV7-8 and TRBJ2-5, with 11 bases lining up with TRBD2. The CDR3 length is 15 residues. The germline V gene encodes CDR1 SGHVS and CDR2 FQNEAQ. The V and J ends lost 5 bases and 4 bases, in that order; junction bases with no gene match: 6. Written as DNA, the CDR3 is TGTGCCAGCAGCGCACTAGCGGGAGTTTTAGAGACCCAGTACTTC. Amino acids: CASSALAGVLETQYF.

This clonotype came up many times. The genes are TRBV6-1 and TRBJ2-5; possible D gene TRBD1, 5 bases. Trimming took 2 bases from V and 2 from J, leaving 18 bases between them. The CDR3 totals 17 residues. CDR1 and CDR2 from the germline V gene are MNHNS and SASEGT. The CDR3 loop is CASSESTGPWVQETQYF. As DNA, the CDR3 is TGTGCCAGCAGTGAATCAACAGGACCCTGGGTGCAAGAGACCCAGTACTTC.

This clonotype has a handful of counts. The rearrangement uses TRBV27 and TRBJ2-2; no firm D call. Germline lookup yields CDR1 MNHEY and CDR2 SMNVEV (reference sequence). The V end lost 1 base, the J end lost 0 bases, and 9 bases lay between the germline ends. The CDR3 has 16 amino acids. CDR3 region: CASSLYSVANTGELFF. The CDR3 DNA reads TGTGCCAGCAGTTTATACTCAGTGGCGAACACCGGGGAGCTGTTTTTT.

Ten or more counts support this clonotype. The chain carries TRBV29-1 and TRBJ2-7, with 8 nucleotides matching TRBD2. V trimming: 6 bases; J trimming: 2 bases; junction bases outside the gene matches: 3. The length of the CDR3 is 12 residues. In germline, CDR1 is SQVTM, CDR2 ANQGSEA. CDR3 coding DNA: TGCAGCGTGTTAGCGGGACCCTACGAGCAGTACTTC. It is translated as CSVLAGPYEQYF.

The chain is built from TRBV7-6 and TRBJ2-3; the D gene is possibly TRBD2 (5 bases). CDR3 length: 14 amino acids. V was trimmed by 5 bases and J by 6 bases, leaving 15 bases between them. The germline CDR1 and CDR2 sequences are SGHVS and FNYEAQ. The CDR3 sequence: CASSPDYLTDTQYF. CDR3 nucleotides: TGTGCCAGCAGCCCCGACTACCTGACGGATACGCAGTATTTT.

At least ten counts were recorded for this clonotype. This chain links TRBV7-8 with TRBJ2-7; 7 bases match TRBD2. Germline lookup yields CDR1 SGHVS and CDR2 FQNEAQ. V dropped 1 base and J dropped 3; count of bases not matched to a gene: 9. CDR3 length: 16 amino acids. CDR3 DNA sequence: TGTGCCAGCAGCTTAGGCGGGAGTCTTGTTTACTACGAGCAGTACTTC. It encodes CASSLGGSLVYYEQYF. The complete variable domain, with remaining parts taken from reference TRBV7-8 and TRBJ2-7, reads GAGVSQSPRYKVAKRGQDVALRCDPISGHVSLFWYQQALGQGPEFLTYFQNEAQLDKSGLPSDRFFAERPEGSVSTLKIQRTQQEDSAVYLCASSLGGSLVYYEQYFGPGTRLTVT.

This clonotype was seen at least ten times. At one end, the junction sequence differs from germline, possibly due to a read error. The V and J genes are TRBV6-4 and TRBJ2-1, with 10 bases fitting TRBD1. Germline CDR1 and CDR2: MRHNA and SNTAGT. This CDR3 is 13 amino acids long. CDR3 sequence reads: CASSDSWDRGLVF. CDR3 sequence (DNA): TGTGCCAGCAGTGACTCTTGGGACAGGGGTTTGGTCTTC.

The genes are TRBV20-1 and TRBJ1-1; TRBD1 might be the D (5 bases). The germline V gene encodes CDR1 DFQATT and CDR2 SNEGSKA (reference sequence). Trimming shortened V by 1 base and J by 11 bases, and 17 bases separated the two germline ends. The CDR3 consists of 13 residues. DNA for the CDR3: TGCAGTGCTAGAGTCCCAGGGACGGGAATGGCTTTCTTT. Translated: CSARVPGTGMAFF.

The rearrangement uses TRBV7-3 and TRBJ2-4; D may be TRBD2 (6 bases). Germline values: CDR1 SGHTA, CDR2 FQGTGA. This CDR3 comprises 21 residues. Trimming left V 0 bases short and J 0 bases short, with 24 bases between. CDR3 nucleotide sequence: TGTGCCAGCAGCTTAACTTTACTAGCTCCGCGTCCCCCAGTAGCCAAAAACATTCAGTACTTC. Its protein is CASSLTLLAPRPPVAKNIQYF.

The V gene is TRBV29-1, the J gene TRBJ2-1; no definite D call. There are 13 residues in the CDR3. With 4 bases removed from V and 5 bases from J, the gap between germline ends came to 12 bases. Germline V gives CDR1 SQVTM, CDR2 ANQGSEA. The CDR3, as DNA: TGCAGCGTTGCCAGATCTCTCAACAATGAGCAGTTCTTC. This gives the protein CSVARSLNNEQFF.

The table lists this clonotype with many counts. V and J are TRBV6-1 and TRBJ1-6, with D possibly matching TRBD1 (5 bases). Germline lookup yields CDR1 MNHNS and CDR2 SASEGT. The CDR3 sequence is 14 residues long. The germline V and J ends were trimmed by 2 bases and 5 bases, with 7 bases remaining between them. The CDR3: CASSEQGDNSPLHF. The CDR3 bases are TGTGCCAGCAGTGAACAGGGAGATAATTCACCCCTCCACTTT.

This clonotype was seen more than once but under ten times. The gene calls are TRBV5-4 and TRBJ2-7; TRBD2 aligns across 11 bases. Germline V gene sequence: CDR1 SGHNT, CDR2 YYREEE (reference sequence). V lost 4 bases, J lost 3 bases, and 6 bases stayed unmatched. This CDR3 is 15 amino acids long. The CDR3 DNA follows: TGTGCCAGCAGCCCTCCGGGACTAGCGGTCTACGAGCAGTACTTC. Amino acid sequence: CASSPPGLAVYEQYF.

The gene calls are TRBV19 and TRBJ2-5; tentative D call: TRBD1 (5 bases). With 4 bases removed from V and 5 bases from J, the gap between germline ends came to 8 bases. Germline CDR1 is LNHDA and CDR2 is SQIVND (reference sequence). This CDR3 spans 12 amino acids. As DNA, the CDR3 is TGTGCCAGTAGTACAGGGTTGGAGACCCAGTACTTC. Encoded protein: CASSTGLETQYF. Full variable domain (remainder filled in from reference TRBV19 and TRBJ2-5): DGGITQSPKYLFRKEGQNVTLSCEQNLNHDAMYWYRQDPGQGLRLIYYSQIVNDFQKGDIAEGYSVSREKKESFPLTVTSAQKNPTAFYLCASSTGLETQYFGPGTRLLVL.

This rearrangement joins TRBV30 to TRBJ2-7, with D tentatively TRBD2 (6 bases). This CDR3 comprises 13 residues. Germline-derived CDR1 and CDR2 are GTSNPN and SVGIG (reference sequence). Trimming took 3 bases from V and 4 from J, leaving 13 bases between them. CDR3 nucleotide sequence: TGTGCCTGGAGGGGGGGTGTTACTTACGAGCAGTACTTC. Translation gives CAWRGGVTYEQYF.

This clonotype was found many times. J is TRBJ2-2 and V is TRBV2, with 8 bases matching TRBD2. With 3 bases clipped from V and 4 bases from J, the junction kept 4 bases outside the gene matches. The germline gives CDR1 SNHLY, CDR2 FYNNEI. This CDR3 has 15 amino acids. CDR3 sequence: CASSEGLAGTGELFF. DNA of the CDR3: TGTGCCAGCAGTGAGGGCCTAGCGGGCACCGGGGAGCTGTTTTTT. Full variable domain (outside the CDR3, taken from reference TRBV2 and TRBJ2-2): EPEVTQTPSHQVTQMGQEVILRCVPISNHLYFYWYRQILGQKVEFLVSFYNNEISEKSEIFDDQFSVERPDGSNFTLKIRSTKLEDSAMYFCASSEGLAGTGELFFGEGSRLTVL.

The CDR3 nucleotides are TGTGCCAGCAGGGGAGCAGGGTTTTCTCACATTCAGTACTTC. It is translated as CASRGAGFSHIQYF. The chain employs TRBV6-1 and TRBJ2-4; D assignment may be TRBD1 or TRBD2 (5 bases each). Trimming pared 6 bases from V and 8 bases from J, leaving 17 bases between. Looked up from germline, CDR1 is MNHNS and CDR2 is SASEGT. CDR3 length: 14 amino acids.